This T cell receptor (beta chain) was retrieved from a study of CD8 T cells in ankylosing spondylitis. Whole-study findings and limits: Disease-linked clones reportedly concentrated significantly in matched ankylosing spondylitis synovial fluid. A number of the motif variants had already been described in reactive arthritis synovial fluid and blood.

This clonotype was picked up many times. Its antigen is unidentified. CDR1 is SGHKS and CDR2 is YYEKEE in the germline V gene (reference sequence). The ends lost 4 bases at V and 3 bases at J; junction bases unmatched: 6. This CDR3 spans 16 amino acids. Libraries for TCR beta were made by quantitative 5'-RACE with molecular barcodes. One entry per CDR3 protein results from TCRdb running MiXCR on the 5' RACE reads. This sample yields 150,000 to 200,000 distinct CDR3 sequences, of which 15% to 20% are seen a single time; roughly 4% belongs to the top ten. The TCR comes from a male donor under 35 with ankylosing spondylitis or in good health (not recorded which). Sample: blood, either unsorted or a sorted T cell fraction (not recorded which). V usage is TRBV5-5 and J usage is TRBJ2-2, with TRBD1 identical over 10 bases. In DNA, the CDR3 is TGTGCCAGCAGCCGGGGGGGACAGGGGTACACCGGGGAGCTGTTTTTT. It codes for CASSRGGQGYTGELFF.